The entry below describes one T cell receptor beta chain. These data belong to a study of cytomegalovirus exposure and HLA in healthy donors. Whole-study context: Most genotyped donors, 75% to 85% of more than 300, had Caucasian-associated genetic ancestry.

PCR used 60 Vbeta primers and 13 Jbeta primers. Sequencing was performed with immunoSEQ multiplex PCR; in TCRdb, only in-frame clones are kept and a portion is missing. In the table there are around 120,000 clones, around four fifths of which are singletons. Trimming took 4 bases from V and 7 from J, leaving 22 bases between them. Per germline, CDR1 MGHRA and CDR2 YSYEKL. The CDR3 has 16 residues. The source material was PBMCs. The TCR was taken from a boy younger than 18 in good health and CMV-seronegative. This chain joins TRBV4-1 and TRBJ1-2; perhaps TRBD1 as D (6 bases). This CDR3 reads CASSRAPNGGAAGYTF. DNA for the CDR3: TGCGCCAGCAGCCGAGCCCCTAATGGGGGGGCTGCTGGCTACACCTTC.